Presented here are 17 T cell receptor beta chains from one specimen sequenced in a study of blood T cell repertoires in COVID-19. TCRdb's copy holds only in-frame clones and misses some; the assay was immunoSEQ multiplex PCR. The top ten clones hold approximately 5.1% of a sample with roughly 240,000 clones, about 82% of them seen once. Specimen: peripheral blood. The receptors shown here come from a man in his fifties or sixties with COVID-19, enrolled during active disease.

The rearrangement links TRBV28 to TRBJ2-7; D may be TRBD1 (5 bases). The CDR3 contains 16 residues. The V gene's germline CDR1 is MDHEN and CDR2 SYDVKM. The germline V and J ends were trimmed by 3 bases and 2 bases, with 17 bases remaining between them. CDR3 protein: CASSFLLWTKTYEQYF. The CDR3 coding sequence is TGTGCCAGCAGTTTCCTATTGTGGACAAAGACCTACGAGCAGTACTTC.

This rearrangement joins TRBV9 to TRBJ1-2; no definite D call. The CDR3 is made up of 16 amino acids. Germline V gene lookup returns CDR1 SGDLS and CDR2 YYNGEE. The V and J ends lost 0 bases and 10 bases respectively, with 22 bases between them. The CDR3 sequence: CASSVDYHAGLYHYTF. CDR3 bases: TGTGCCAGCAGCGTAGACTACCACGCCGGTCTCTATCACTACACCTTC.

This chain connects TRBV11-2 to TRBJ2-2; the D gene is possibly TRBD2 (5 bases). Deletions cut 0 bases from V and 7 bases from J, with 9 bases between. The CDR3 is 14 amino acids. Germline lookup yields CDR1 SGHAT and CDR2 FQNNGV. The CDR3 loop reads CASSLEWAGGELFF. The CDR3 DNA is TGTGCCAGCAGCTTAGAGTGGGCGGGCGGGGAGCTGTTTTTT.

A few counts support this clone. DNA for the CDR3: TGTGCCAGCAGTTACTACGGGGGAGGAACTGAAGCTTTCTTT. It is translated as CASSYYGGGTEAFF. The rearrangement uses TRBV6-2 or TRBV6-3 and TRBJ1-1, with D possibly being TRBD1 (5 bases). Trimming cost V 1 base and J 5 bases, with 11 bases left between them. This CDR3 contains 14 residues. In germline, CDR1 is MNHEY, CDR2 SVGEGT.

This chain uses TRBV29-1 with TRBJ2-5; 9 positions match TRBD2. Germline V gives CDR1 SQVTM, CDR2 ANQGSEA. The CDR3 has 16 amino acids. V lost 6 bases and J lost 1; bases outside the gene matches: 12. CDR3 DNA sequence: TGCAGCGTCCCCGGGATAGCGGGGGCGTTCCAAGAGACCCAGTACTTC. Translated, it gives CSVPGIAGAFQETQYF.

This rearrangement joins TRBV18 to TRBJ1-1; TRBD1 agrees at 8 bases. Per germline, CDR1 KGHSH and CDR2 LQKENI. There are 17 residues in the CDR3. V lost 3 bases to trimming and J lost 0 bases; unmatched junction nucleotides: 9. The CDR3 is CASSPPGTGSMNTEAFF. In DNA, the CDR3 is TGTGCCAGCTCACCGCCCGGGACAGGAAGCATGAACACTGAAGCTTTCTTT.

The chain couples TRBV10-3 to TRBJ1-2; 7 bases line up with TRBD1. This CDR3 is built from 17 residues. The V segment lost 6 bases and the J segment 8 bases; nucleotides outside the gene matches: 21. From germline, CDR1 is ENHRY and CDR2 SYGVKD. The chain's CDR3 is CAISPGKDRPQDGGYTF. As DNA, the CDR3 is TGTGCCATCAGCCCTGGCAAGGACAGGCCCCAGGATGGCGGCTACACCTTC.

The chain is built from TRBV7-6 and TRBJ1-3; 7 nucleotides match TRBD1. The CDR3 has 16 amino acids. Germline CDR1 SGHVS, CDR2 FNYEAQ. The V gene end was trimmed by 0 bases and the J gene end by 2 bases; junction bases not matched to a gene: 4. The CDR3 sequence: CASSLAQQGPGNTIYF. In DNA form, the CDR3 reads TGTGCCAGCAGCTTAGCGCAACAGGGGCCTGGAAACACCATATATTTT.

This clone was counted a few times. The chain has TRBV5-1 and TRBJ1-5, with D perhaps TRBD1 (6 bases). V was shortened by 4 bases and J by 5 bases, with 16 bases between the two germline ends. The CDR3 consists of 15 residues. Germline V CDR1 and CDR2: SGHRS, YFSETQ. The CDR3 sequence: CASSIQGLSHQPQHF. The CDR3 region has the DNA TGCGCCAGCAGCATACAGGGTCTCAGCCATCAGCCCCAGCATTTT.

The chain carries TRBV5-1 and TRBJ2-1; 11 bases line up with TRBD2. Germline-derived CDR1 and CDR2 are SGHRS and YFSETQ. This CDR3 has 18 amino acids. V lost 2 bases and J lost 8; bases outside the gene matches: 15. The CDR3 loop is CASSLPSGGQGFRYEQFF. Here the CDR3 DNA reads TGCGCCAGCAGCTTACCTAGCGGGGGGCAGGGGTTTCGGTATGAGCAGTTCTTC.

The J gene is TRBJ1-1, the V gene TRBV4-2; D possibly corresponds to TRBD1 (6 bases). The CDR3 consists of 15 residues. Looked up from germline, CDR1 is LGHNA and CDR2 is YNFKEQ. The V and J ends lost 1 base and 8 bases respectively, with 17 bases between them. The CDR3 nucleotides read TGTGCCAGCAGCCAAGGTCAGGGGCGGACATTCGAAGCTTTCTTT. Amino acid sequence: CASSQGQGRTFEAFF.

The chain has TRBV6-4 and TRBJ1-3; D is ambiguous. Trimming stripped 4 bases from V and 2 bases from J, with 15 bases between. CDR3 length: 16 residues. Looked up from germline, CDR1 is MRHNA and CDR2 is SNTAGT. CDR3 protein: CASSGPRQTAGNTIYF. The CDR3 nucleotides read TGTGCCAGCAGTGGCCCTCGTCAGACTGCTGGAAACACCATATATTTT.

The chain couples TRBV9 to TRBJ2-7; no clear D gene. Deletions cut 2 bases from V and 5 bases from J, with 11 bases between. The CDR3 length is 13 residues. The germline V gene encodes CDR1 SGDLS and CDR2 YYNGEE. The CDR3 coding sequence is TGTGCCAGCAGCGTCTCCCACACTAACGAGCAGTACTTC. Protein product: CASSVSHTNEQYF. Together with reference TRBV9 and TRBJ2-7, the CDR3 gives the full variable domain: DSGVTQTPKHLITATGQRVTLRCSPRSGDLSVYWYQQSLDQGLQFLIQYYNGEERAKGNILERFSAQQFPDLHSELNLSSLELGDSALYFCASSVSHTNEQYFGPGTRLTVT.

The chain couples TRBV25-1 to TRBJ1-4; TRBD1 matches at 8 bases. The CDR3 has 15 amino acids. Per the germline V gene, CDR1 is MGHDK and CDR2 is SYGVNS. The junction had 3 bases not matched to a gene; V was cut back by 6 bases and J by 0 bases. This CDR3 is CASRPTGATNEKLFF. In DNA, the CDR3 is TGTGCCAGCAGACCGACAGGGGCAACTAATGAAAAACTGTTTTTT.

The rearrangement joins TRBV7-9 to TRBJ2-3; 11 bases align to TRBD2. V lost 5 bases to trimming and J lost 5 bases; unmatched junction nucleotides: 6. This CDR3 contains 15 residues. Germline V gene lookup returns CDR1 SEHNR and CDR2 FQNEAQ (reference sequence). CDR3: CASSELAGARDTQYF. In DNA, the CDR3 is TGTGCCAGCAGCGAACTAGCGGGGGCCCGAGATACGCAGTATTTT.

In DNA, the CDR3 is TGTGCCAGCAGCTTGCAGGCAGGCGGGTTATACGAGCAGTACTTC. Its protein product is CASSLQAGGLYEQYF. The gene calls are TRBV5-6 and TRBJ2-7, with D perhaps TRBD2 (5 bases). The CDR3 is 15 amino acids. Trimming pared 1 base from V and 4 bases from J, leaving 15 bases between. The germline V gene encodes CDR1 SGHDT and CDR2 YYEEEE.

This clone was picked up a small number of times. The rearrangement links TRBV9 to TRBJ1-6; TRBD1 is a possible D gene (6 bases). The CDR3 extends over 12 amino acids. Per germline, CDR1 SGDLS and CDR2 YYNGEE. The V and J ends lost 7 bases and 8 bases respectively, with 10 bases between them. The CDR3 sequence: CASGRQDSPLHF. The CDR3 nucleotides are TGTGCCAGCGGACGACAGGATTCACCCCTCCACTTT.